This TCR beta chain was recorded in a study of T cell responses to AZD1222 COVID-19 vaccine. The study's findings and limits: Increases in Spike-specific TCR breadth and depth were seen after two AZD1222 doses. The study reported that nearly half of spike-specific TCRs target unmutated variant regions. Clonal diversity was possibly underestimated, and white British individuals and females predominated among donors.

The CDR3 is 15 residues long. Trimming removed 0 bases from V and 4 bases from J, with 12 bases in between. The germline V gene has CDR1 ENHRY and CDR2 SYGVKD. Produced via immunoSEQ multiplex PCR; TCRdb's table is partial and in-frame only. The sample gives around 94,000 clones, 85% to 90% of which show up once; around 5% is in the top ten. This clone was seen a single time. Its target is unknown. This sample comprised peripheral blood, obtained on day 0 of AZD1222 vaccination. The source is an adult in good health. V gene TRBV10-3 combines with J gene TRBJ2-5, with a possible D match to TRBD2 (7 bases). CDR3 DNA sequence: TGTGCCATCAGTGAGTCGAGGGGAGGGGGAGAGACCCAGTACTTC. Translation: CAISESRGGGETQYF.